Listed below are T cell receptor beta chains from one sample, sequenced in a study of OX40 agonist ivuxolimab in advanced cancers. Profiled with immunoSEQ multiplex PCR; TCRdb holds only in-frame clones, not every one. The data show roughly 77,000 clones, more than 90% seen once. The sample in question was CD4+ or CD8+ T cells sorted from blood, obtained in a trial of the OX40 agonist ivuxolimab. These receptors were collected from an adult with an advanced solid tumor such as melanoma, head and neck, liver or kidney cancer. Each CDR3 is given with its conserved first and last residue. D genes are given only for firm matches. Size is stated for part of the rows, as once, few or many counts, or as a class when the clone is expanded.

J	D	size	V	DNA	CDR3
TRBJ2-1	-	-	TRBV5-8	TGTGCCAGCATAGACAGTGGACCCGCCTACAATGAGCAGTTCTTC	CASIDSGPAYNEQFF
TRBJ2-1	TRBD1	-	TRBV9	TGTGCCAGCAGCGTAGGACAGGGTATCAATGAGCAGTTCTTC	CASSVGQGINEQFF
TRBJ1-1	-	-	TRBV2	TGTGCCAGCAGTTTTTCCGGGACATCGACTGAAGCTTTCTTT	CASSFSGTSTEAFF
TRBJ2-7	TRBD1	-	TRBV2	TGTGCCAGTGAGGCGGGACAGGGATCCTACGAGCAGTACTTC	CASEAGQGSYEQYF
TRBJ1-2	-	-	TRBV27	TGTGCCAGCAGTTTATGGGGGGGCAAGAACTATGGCTACACCTTC	CASSLWGGKNYGYTF
TRBJ1-1	-	-	TRBV30	TGTGCCTGGAGTGAGCGATCGGGCACTGAAGCTTTCTTT	CAWSERSGTEAFF
TRBJ2-2	TRBD1	-	TRBV18	TGTGCCAGCTCACCGCGAGGACAGGGGGCCACCGGGGAGCTGTTTTTT	CASSPRGQGATGELFF
TRBJ2-2	TRBD2	-	TRBV2	TGTGCCAGCATCGCCGGGACTAGGTCGGCCACCGGGGAGCTGTTTTTT	CASIAGTRSATGELFF
TRBJ2-1	TRBD2	-	TRBV7-3	TGTGCCAGCAGTCTCTCGGGGAGGGCCTCGGATGAGCAGTTCTTC	CASSLSGRASDEQFF
TRBJ1-1	-	few	TRBV5-1	TGCGCCAGCAGCTTGGCGGGACAGAACACTGAAGCTTTCTTT	CASSLAGQNTEAFF
TRBJ1-1	-	few	TRBV18	TGTGCCAGCTCACCACGTGGGGGCAGGGCGAACACTGAAGCTTTCTTT	CASSPRGGRANTEAFF
TRBJ2-7	-	-	TRBV10-3	TGTGCCATCAGTGAGGGACAGCCCTACGAGCAGTACTTC	CAISEGQPYEQYF
TRBJ2-3	TRBD2	-	TRBV10-3	TGTGCCATCAGTGAAACTAGCGGGTGGGATACGCAGTATTTT	CAISETSGWDTQYF
TRBJ2-7	-	-	TRBV29-1	TGCAGCGTTGAAAGTGGCAGCGAGCAGTACTTC	CSVESGSEQYF
TRBJ2-7	TRBD2	-	TRBV10-3	TGTGCCATCAGCGGTGGGACTAGCGGCTACGAGCAGTACTTC	CAISGGTSGYEQYF
TRBJ2-1	TRBD2	once	TRBV10-3	TGTGCCATCAGCAGGACTAGCGGGAGCAATGAGCAGTTCTTC	CAISRTSGSNEQFF
TRBJ2-6	-	-	TRBV6-5	TGTGCCAGCAGTTACGCCTCTGGGGCCAACGTCCTGACTTTC	CASSYASGANVLTF
TRBJ1-5	-	-	TRBV5-8	TGTGCCAGCAGCCCGAATAGCAATCAGCCCCAGCATTTT	CASSPNSNQPQHF
TRBJ2-3	-	-	TRBV14	TGTGCCAGCAGCCAAGTAATCACAGATACGCAGTATTTT	CASSQVITDTQYF
TRBJ1-4	-	-	TRBV7-8	TGTGCCAGCAGCTTAGGCTCCAGGGAAGAAAAACTGTTTTTT	CASSLGSREEKLFF
TRBJ1-3	-	-	TRBV6-1	TGTGGAACGACAAGCTTCTACGGAAACACCATATATTTT	CGTTSFYGNTIYF
TRBJ2-1	-	-	TRBV7-8	TGTGCCAGCAGCCCGCGGACTGAGTACAATGAGCAGTTCTTC	CASSPRTEYNEQFF
TRBJ1-6	-	-	TRBV30	TGTGCCTGGAGTGTACACCGTTCACCCCTCCACTTT	CAWSVHRSPLHF
TRBJ2-3	TRBD2	-	TRBV11-3	TGTGCCAGCAGCTTAGGAGGCGGGGGGGCCGTGGATACGCAGTATTTT	CASSLGGGGAVDTQYF
TRBJ1-2	-	-	TRBV5-1	TGCGCCAGCAGCGTAGGAAACTATGGCTACACCTTC	CASSVGNYGYTF
TRBJ2-5	-	-	TRBV5-4	TGTGCCAGCAGCCCGATGGGGCAAGAGACCCAGTACTTC	CASSPMGQETQYF
TRBJ2-5	TRBD2	-	TRBV6-5	TGTGCCAGCAGTCCACTTAGCGGGGGCGGGGAGACCCAGTACTTC	CASSPLSGGGETQYF
TRBJ2-1	TRBD1	-	TRBV5-1	TGCGCCAGCAGCCTAGGACAGGGTAGCAATGAGCAGTTCTTC	CASSLGQGSNEQFF
TRBJ1-2	-	-	TRBV6-6	TGTGCCAGCAGCTACAGGGTTCGGGGCTACACCTTC	CASSYRVRGYTF
TRBJ1-2	TRBD1	-	TRBV7-2	TGTGCCAGCAGCCCCCGGACAGGGAGGGAGTATGGCTACACCTTC	CASSPRTGREYGYTF
TRBJ2-3	-	many	TRBV11-3	TGTGCCAGCAGCCAAACAGATACGCAGTATTTT	CASSQTDTQYF
TRBJ2-5	-	-	TRBV7-8	TGTGCCAGCAGCTTAGACAGCCAAGAGACCCAGTACTTC	CASSLDSQETQYF
TRBJ2-2	-	-	TRBV6-5	TGTGCCAGCAGTACCCTAGGGGGGGTCACCGGGGAGCTGTTTTTT	CASSTLGGVTGELFF
TRBJ1-3	-	-	TRBV2	TGTGCCAGCAAGACAGGCCACTCTGGAAACACCATATATTTT	CASKTGHSGNTIYF
TRBJ2-7	TRBD2	-	TRBV6-5	TGTGCCAGCAGTTACTCGACGGGGGGATCATACGAGCAGTACTTC	CASSYSTGGSYEQYF
TRBJ1-6	TRBD1	-	TRBV10-3	TGTGCCATCAGTTCCGGGACAGGGGGCTTCAATAATTCACCCCTCCACTTT	CAISSGTGGFNNSPLHF
TRBJ1-3	-	-	TRBV5-1	TGCGCCAGCAGCTTGGACAGGGTCCCTGGAAACACCATATATTTT	CASSLDRVPGNTIYF
TRBJ2-3	-	once	TRBV27	TGTGCCAGCAGATCTGGACAGTGGTCAGATACGCAGTATTTT	CASRSGQWSDTQYF
TRBJ1-1	TRBD1	once	TRBV6-1	TGTGCCAGCAGTCCCAGGGGGCGAAACACTGAAGCTTTCTTT	CASSPRGRNTEAFF
TRBJ2-7	-	-	TRBV7-9	TGTGCCAGCAGCTTAGCGATAGGGACCGAGCAGTACTTC	CASSLAIGTEQYF
TRBJ1-1	-	-	TRBV11-1	TGTGCCAGCAGCTACGCTGTAGGAAACACTGAAGCTTTCTTT	CASSYAVGNTEAFF
TRBJ1-5	-	-	TRBV6-1	TGTGCCAGCAGTGAAGCGGGGGGAGCGCAGCCCCAGCATTTT	CASSEAGGAQPQHF
TRBJ2-1	TRBD2	-	TRBV11-2	TGTGCCAGCAGCTTAGACCCGACTAGCGGGAGGGCCGATTGGAATGAGCAGTTCTTC	CASSLDPTSGRADWNEQFF
TRBJ2-7	TRBD1	-	TRBV5-1	TGCGCCAGTTCTATTGGACAGGGTGGCTACGAGCAGTACTTC	CASSIGQGGYEQYF
TRBJ2-3	TRBD1	-	TRBV6-6	TGTGCCAGCAGTTACCGGACAGGGACAGATACGCAGTATTTT	CASSYRTGTDTQYF
TRBJ2-1	TRBD1	-	TRBV5-1	TGCGCCAGCAGCTTTTACCTTGACAGGGGGCTATCCTACAATGAGCAGTTCTTC	CASSFYLDRGLSYNEQFF
TRBJ2-5	-	once	TRBV15	TGTGCCACCAGCAGAAGCGGACAGACCCAAGAGACCCAGTACTTC	CATSRSGQTQETQYF
TRBJ1-2	TRBD1	-	TRBV2	TGTGCCAGCCAATCCAATGGACAGGACTATGGCTACACCTTC	CASQSNGQDYGYTF